These T cell receptor beta chains were read from a single sample in a study of blood T cell repertoires in COVID-19. Assay used: immunoSEQ multiplex PCR; TCRdb lists only in-frame clones, some missing. This sample yields about 170,000 clones, of which 77% are seen a single time; around 2.8% belongs to the top ten. Sequencing was carried out using peripheral blood. Source of these receptors: a man aged 65-85 years with acute or convalescent COVID-19. Each CDR3 is given with its conserved first and last residue. D genes are given only for firm matches. A row's size may be missing; if present it is once, few, many or a size class.

>.|TRBV7-9|TRBJ2-2|.
CASSLGQGNTGELFF
TGTGCCAGCAGCTTGGGCCAGGGGAACACCGGGGAGCTGTTTTTT
>.|TRBV27|TRBJ2-3|.
CASQGSTDTQYF
TGTGCCAGCCAGGGAAGCACAGATACGCAGTATTTT
>TRBD1|TRBV7-2|TRBJ1-5|.
CASSFAPGQGSNQPQHF
TGTGCCAGCAGCTTTGCTCCTGGACAGGGATCGAATCAGCCCCAGCATTTT
>TRBD1|TRBV5-1|TRBJ2-4|many
CASSLTTGEPKNIQYF
TGCGCCAGCAGCTTGACTACAGGGGAACCCAAAAACATTCAGTACTTC
>TRBD1|TRBV24-1|TRBJ2-1|.
CATRGQGSLNEQFF
TGTGCCACCAGGGGACAGGGGAGCCTCAATGAGCAGTTCTTC
>.|TRBV10-1|TRBJ1-2|once
CASSGVLQGTGNYGYTF
TGCGCCAGCAGTGGGGTTCTCCAGGGAACCGGGAACTATGGCTACACCTTC
>.|TRBV5-1|TRBJ2-1|.
CASSSRDLQFF
TGCGCCAGCAGCTCCCGGGACTTGCAGTTCTTC
>TRBD1|TRBV11-2|TRBJ2-5|.
CASSSGTGGEETQYF
TGTGCCAGCAGCTCCGGGACAGGAGGGGAAGAGACCCAGTACTTC
>.|TRBV10-3|TRBJ2-5|once
CAIKGRQLQETQYF
TGTGCCATCAAGGGGAGGCAGTTACAAGAGACCCAGTACTTC
>TRBD1|TRBV10-3|TRBJ2-7|.
CAISEPGQGRTYEQYF
TGTGCCATCAGTGAACCGGGACAGGGAAGAACTTACGAGCAGTACTTC
>.|TRBV3-1/TRBV3-2|TRBJ2-4|.
CASSQEAGSSFKNIQYF
TGTGCCAGCAGCCAAGAGGCAGGTTCTTCATTCAAAAACATTCAGTACTTC
>.|TRBV3-1/TRBV3-2|TRBJ1-6|.
CASSDGGNSPLHF
TGTGCCAGCAGCGACGGGGGTAATTCACCCCTCCACTTT
>TRBD2|TRBV28|TRBJ2-7|.
CASTPAGTYFSYEQYF
TGTGCCAGCACCCCAGCGGGAACATATTTCTCCTACGAGCAGTACTTC
>.|TRBV19|TRBJ2-5|.
CASSGGVPQETQYF
TGTGCCAGTAGTGGCGGGGTCCCTCAAGAGACCCAGTACTTC
>.|TRBV27|TRBJ2-5|.
CATSVRSRYQETQYF
TGTGCCACCTCAGTTCGTTCCAGATACCAAGAGACCCAGTACTTC
>TRBD2|TRBV5-6|TRBJ2-2|.
CASSPTSGGNPGELFF
TGTGCCAGCAGCCCGACTAGCGGGGGTAATCCCGGGGAGCTGTTTTTT
>.|TRBV30|TRBJ1-2|.
CAWRRLAGASNYGYTF
TGTGCCTGGAGGCGCCTAGCAGGGGCCTCGAACTATGGCTACACCTTC
>TRBD1|TRBV10-1|TRBJ1-3|.
CASRPGQGANTIYF
TGCGCCAGCAGGCCGGGACAGGGGGCAAACACCATATATTTT
>TRBD1|TRBV27|TRBJ1-2|.
CASRPTGGNYGYTF
TGTGCCAGCAGGCCGACAGGGGGAAACTATGGCTACACCTTC
>.|TRBV4-3|TRBJ2-1|.
CASSSKSGTGGNEQFF
TGCGCCAGCAGCTCAAAGTCCGGGACTGGGGGAAATGAGCAGTTCTTC
>.|TRBV6-1|TRBJ1-5|.
CASSEYGNQPQHF
TGTGCCAGCAGTGAATACGGGAATCAGCCCCAGCATTTT
>.|TRBV6-1|TRBJ1-2|.
CASSEVEYGYTF
TGTGCCAGCAGTGAAGTAGAGTATGGCTACACCTTC
>.|TRBV10-3|TRBJ2-2|.
CAISLLAPGELFF
TGTGCCATCAGTCTACTAGCCCCCGGGGAGCTGTTTTTT
>.|TRBV6-1|TRBJ1-1|few
CASSEEPTGGGDYTEAFF
TGTGCCAGCAGTGAAGAGCCGACAGGTGGGGGGGATTACACTGAAGCTTTCTTT
>.|TRBV28|TRBJ2-5|.
CASSLSGPIETQYF
TGTGCCAGCAGTTTATCAGGGCCGATAGAGACCCAGTACTTC
>TRBD1|TRBV18|TRBJ1-2|.
CASSPRGTGPDGYTF
TGTGCCAGCTCACCACGGGGGACAGGGCCCGATGGCTACACCTTC
>TRBD1|TRBV28|TRBJ1-4|.
CASSSPGTGAYEKLFF
TGTGCCAGCAGTTCCCCCGGGACAGGGGCATATGAAAAACTGTTTTTT
>TRBD1|TRBV7-2|TRBJ1-5|.
CASSLQGGNQPQHF
TGTGCCAGCAGCTTACAGGGGGGCAATCAGCCCCAGCATTTT
>.|TRBV5-1|TRBJ1-4|.
CASSSGTLGDEKLFF
TGCGCCAGCAGCTCAGGGACACTTGGGGATGAAAAACTGTTTTTT
>.|TRBV6-5|TRBJ2-7|few
CASSSPLWQGRYEQYF
TGTGCCAGCAGTTCCCCCCTCTGGCAGGGTCGATACGAGCAGTACTTC
>TRBD1|TRBV29-1|TRBJ1-2|.
CSAGDSQYYGYTF
TGCAGCGCGGGGGACAGCCAGTACTATGGCTACACCTTC
>.|TRBV7-2|TRBJ2-2|.
CASRAGRSTGELFF
TGTGCCAGCAGGGCGGGGCGCTCAACCGGGGAGCTGTTTTTT
>.|TRBV3-1/TRBV3-2|TRBJ2-5|few
CASSQDWRGQETQYF
TGTGCCAGCAGCCAAGATTGGAGGGGCCAAGAGACCCAGTACTTC
>.|TRBV6-4|TRBJ2-2|.
CASSESGTGELFF
TGTGCCAGCAGTGAATCAGGGACCGGGGAGCTGTTTTTT
>.|TRBV5-1|TRBJ1-1|.
CASSLTGNTEAFF
TGCGCCAGCAGCTTGACTGGGAACACTGAAGCTTTCTTT
>.|TRBV2|TRBJ1-1|.
CASRVAGAEAFF
TGTGCCAGCAGGGTCGCCGGGGCTGAAGCTTTCTTT
>TRBD2|TRBV2|TRBJ2-1|.
CASSLQAGLAGNEQFF
TGTGCCAGCAGTCTTCAGGCAGGGCTAGCGGGTAATGAGCAGTTCTTC
>TRBD2|TRBV9|TRBJ2-1|.
CASSLSWGQGGLAGAIEQFF
TGTGCCAGCAGCCTCTCCTGGGGACAGGGAGGACTAGCGGGAGCAATTGAGCAGTTCTTC
>.|TRBV29-1|TRBJ1-2|.
CSVDGYRYGYTF
TGCAGCGTCGACGGGTATCGGTATGGCTACACCTTC
>TRBD1|TRBV27|TRBJ2-4|few
CASSLTGERLQYF
TGTGCCAGCAGTTTAACAGGGGAACGACTTCAGTACTTC
>TRBD1|TRBV6-5|TRBJ1-2|.
CASRDGQGANYGYTF
TGTGCCAGCAGAGATGGACAGGGAGCTAACTATGGCTACACCTTC
>TRBD1|TRBV6-5|TRBJ1-2|.
CASSYPPGQGYYGYTF
TGTGCCAGCAGTTACCCACCAGGACAGGGGTACTATGGCTACACCTTC